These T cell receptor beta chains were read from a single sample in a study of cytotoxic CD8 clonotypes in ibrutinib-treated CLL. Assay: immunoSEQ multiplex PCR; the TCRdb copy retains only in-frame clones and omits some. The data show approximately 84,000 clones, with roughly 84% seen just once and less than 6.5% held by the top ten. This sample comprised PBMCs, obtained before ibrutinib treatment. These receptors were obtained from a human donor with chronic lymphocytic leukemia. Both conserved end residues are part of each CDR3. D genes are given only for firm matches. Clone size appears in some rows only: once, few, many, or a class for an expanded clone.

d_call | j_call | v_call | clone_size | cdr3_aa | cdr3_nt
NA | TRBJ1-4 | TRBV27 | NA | CASSYGADEKLFF | TGTGCCAGCAGTTATGGAGCAGATGAAAAACTGTTTTTT
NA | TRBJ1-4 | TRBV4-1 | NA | CASSKKKTGYLGEKLFF | TGCGCCAGCAGCAAGAAAAAAACAGGATATTTAGGTGAAAAACTGTTTTTT
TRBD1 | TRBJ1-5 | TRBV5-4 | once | CATGTGNQPQHF | TGTGCCACCGGGACAGGGAATCAGCCCCAGCATTTT
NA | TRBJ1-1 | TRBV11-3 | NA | CASSTRGLSLAFF | TGTGCCAGCAGCACCCGGGGCCTGTCTTTAGCTTTCTTT
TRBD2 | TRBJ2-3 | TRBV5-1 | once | CASRSGTSGRGAQYF | TGCGCCAGCAGATCTGGGACTAGCGGGAGGGGCGCGCAGTATTTT
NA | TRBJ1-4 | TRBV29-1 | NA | CSALLSGEKLFF | TGCAGTGCTTTGCTCTCCGGTGAAAAACTGTTTTTT
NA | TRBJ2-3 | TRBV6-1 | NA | CASRSTALLDTQYF | TGTGCCAGCAGGTCAACAGCGCTGCTCGATACGCAGTATTTT
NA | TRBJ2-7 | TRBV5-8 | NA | CASSLYRVPYEQYF | TGTGCCAGCAGCTTGTACAGGGTCCCCTACGAGCAGTACTTC
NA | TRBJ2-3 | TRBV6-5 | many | CASSFYLGADTQYF | TGTGCCAGCAGCTTCTACCTCGGGGCAGATACGCAGTATTTT
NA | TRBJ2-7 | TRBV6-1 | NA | CASSLDPGGAYEQYF | TGTGCCAGCAGTCTCGACCCCGGAGGGGCCTACGAGCAGTACTTC
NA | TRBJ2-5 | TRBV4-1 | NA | CASSQEGGRGSGVVGYQETQYF | TGCGCCAGCAGCCAAGAAGGGGGTCGGGGTAGTGGGGTCGTCGGGTATCAAGAGACCCAGTACTTC
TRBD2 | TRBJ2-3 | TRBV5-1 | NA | CASSPTSGRDTDTQYF | TGCGCCAGCAGCCCTACTAGCGGGAGGGACACAGATACGCAGTATTTT
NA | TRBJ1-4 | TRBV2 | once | CASRIFGRGPNEKLFF | TGTGCCAGCAGGATCTTCGGCCGGGGACCTAATGAAAAACTGTTTTTT
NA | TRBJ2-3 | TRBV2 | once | CASSVPAQGGPDTQYF | TGTGCCAGCAGTGTCCCGGCCCAAGGAGGCCCAGATACGCAGTATTTT
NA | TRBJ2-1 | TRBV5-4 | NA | CASSLGSTVRNEQFF | TGTGCCAGCAGCTTGGGGTCAACGGTTCGGAATGAGCAGTTCTTC
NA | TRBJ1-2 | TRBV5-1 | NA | CASSLLGGADGYTF | TGCGCCAGCAGCTTGTTGGGGGGGGCCGATGGCTACACCTTC
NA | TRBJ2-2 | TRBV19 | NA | CASSIDSGVLGELFF | TGTGCCAGTAGTATAGATTCTGGCGTCCTCGGGGAGCTGTTTTTT
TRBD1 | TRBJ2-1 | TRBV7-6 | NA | CASSTGQGSNEQFF | TGTGCCAGCAGCACGGGACAGGGATCGAATGAGCAGTTCTTC
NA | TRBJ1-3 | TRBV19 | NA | CASSIPGDPSGNTIYF | TGTGCCAGTAGTATTCCGGGGGACCCCTCTGGAAACACCATATATTTT
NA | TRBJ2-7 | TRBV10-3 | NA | CAISAEIYEQYF | TGTGCCATCAGTGCAGAGATCTACGAGCAGTACTTC
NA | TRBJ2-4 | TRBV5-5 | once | CASSLTGPKNIQYF | TGTGCCAGCAGCTTGACAGGGCCCAAAAACATTCAGTACTTC
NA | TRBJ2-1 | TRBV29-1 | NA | CSVVGGNEQFF | TGCAGCGTTGTGGGGGGAAATGAGCAGTTCTTC
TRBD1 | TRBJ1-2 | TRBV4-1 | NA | CASTPGQGNYGYTF | TGCGCCAGCACCCCCGGACAGGGTAACTATGGCTACACCTTC
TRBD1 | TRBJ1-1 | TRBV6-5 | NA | CASSFSRGLSTEAFF | TGTGCCAGCAGTTTCTCCAGGGGGTTAAGCACTGAAGCTTTCTTT
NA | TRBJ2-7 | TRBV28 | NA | CASSQTPREQYF | TGTGCCAGCAGCCAGACACCCAGGGAGCAGTACTTC
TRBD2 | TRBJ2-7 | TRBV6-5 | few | CASKTGLARTYEQYF | TGTGCCAGCAAGACGGGACTAGCGCGAACCTACGAGCAGTACTTC
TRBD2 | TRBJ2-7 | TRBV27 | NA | CASSLSGGSYEQYF | TGTGCCAGCAGTTTATCAGGCGGGAGCTACGAGCAGTACTTC
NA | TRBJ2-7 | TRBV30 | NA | CAWRDTAYEQYF | TGTGCCTGGAGGGACACCGCCTACGAGCAGTACTTC
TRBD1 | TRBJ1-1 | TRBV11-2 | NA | CASSLRTGGPAFF | TGTGCCAGCAGCTTGAGGACAGGTGGACCCGCTTTCTTT
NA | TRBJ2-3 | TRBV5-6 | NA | CASSFGATDTQYF | TGTGCCAGCAGCTTCGGGGCAACAGATACGCAGTATTTT
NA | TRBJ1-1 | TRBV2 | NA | CASSDGGLNTEAFF | TGTGCCAGCAGTGACGGGGGACTGAACACTGAAGCTTTCTTT
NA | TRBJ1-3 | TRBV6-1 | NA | CASRDVYGNTIYF | TGTGCCAGCAGGGATGTATACGGGAACACCATATATTTT
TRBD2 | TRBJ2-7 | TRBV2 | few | CAFNTRTSEGEQYF | TGTGCCTTTAATACTAGGACTAGCGAGGGCGAGCAGTACTTC
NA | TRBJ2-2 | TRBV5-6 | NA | CASSLVGSKAQNTGELFF | TGTGCCAGCAGCTTGGTCGGCAGCAAAGCACAGAACACCGGGGAGCTGTTTTTT
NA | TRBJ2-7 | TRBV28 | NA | CASSETPTDLLPYEQYF | TGTGCCAGCAGTGAGACGCCGACAGACCTCCTTCCCTACGAGCAGTACTTC